This entry describes one TCR beta chain. Germline CDR1 reads MNHEY; CDR2 reads SVGAGI. Trimming stripped 0 bases from V and 6 bases from J, with 11 bases between. The CDR3 spans 15 residues. The sample comes from a study of blood T cell repertoires in COVID-19. On the study more broadly: The study drew acute and convalescent COVID-19 samples from the United States, Italy and Spain. From T cells, B-cell-depleted T cells, or PBMCs came the material, which was cDNA or gDNA.

In the authors' workflow: Estimates of nucleated cell counts were drawn from the amplification of reference gene primers. This table comes from immunoSEQ multiplex PCR, and its TCRdb copy is limited to in-frame clones, with some not included. V and J calls plus clone size are reproduced from that table; the DNA served to infer D and trimming. The data hold about 220,000 clones, with over 75% observed a single time. Material: peripheral blood. This chain uses TRBV6-5 with TRBJ2-2; D might be TRBD1 (6 bases). This clonotype was obtained from a human donor in a cohort sampled during active COVID-19. CDR3 residues: CASSYSSSGAGELFF. The CDR3 region has the DNA TGTGCCAGCAGTTACTCGAGCTCAGGGGCCGGGGAGCTGTTTTTT.